A single sample is the source of the 23 T cell receptor beta chains below, sequenced in a study of a mutant IDH1 vaccine in newly diagnosed glioma (dated by TCRdb to the early 2020s). Library preparation employed the immunoSEQ multiplex PCR assay. What TCRdb holds here is the immuneACCESS table cut down to in-frame rearrangements. Part of the clones is not present; checked against another copy, under half of the missing clones reflect an unresolved V gene, and the others are unexplained. The sample yields roughly 71,000 clones; approximately 86% were counted once. The top ten hold roughly 2.6% of the sample. The time point label here, explained by the study, means: baseline, week 1 (first vaccination visit). The label giving this sample's treatment or condition can be read as: pre-vaccination baseline after standard-of-care therapy. Sample: PBMCs, taken from a glioma patient treated with radiotherapy, temozolomide or both. The receptors were sampled from a man aged 30-40 years with glioma.

The sample holds a few counts of this clone. The V and J genes are TRBV5-4 and TRBJ1-1; D is possibly TRBD1 (5 bases). The CDR3 totals 15 residues. Germline CDR1 and CDR2: SGHNT and YYREEE (reference sequence). Trimming took 0 bases from V and 8 from J, leaving 17 bases between them. CDR3 coding DNA: TGTGCCAGCAGCTTGGCCCAGTACAGGATGAACGAAGCTTTCTTT. This gives the protein CASSLAQYRMNEAFF.

This clone was counted a single time. The chain carries TRBV10-2 and TRBJ2-7; D might be TRBD1 or TRBD2, each matching 5 bases. V lost 3 bases to trimming and J lost 4 bases, with 13 bases between them. Germline V gene lookup returns CDR1 WSHSY and CDR2 SAAADI. The CDR3 length is 14 residues. CDR3 residues: CASSEDRDGYEQYF. The CDR3 DNA sequence: TGCGCCAGCAGTGAAGACCGGGACGGATACGAGCAGTACTTC.

The chain couples TRBV5-5 to TRBJ2-2; possible D gene TRBD2, 5 bases. Germline V CDR1 and CDR2: SGHKS, YYEKEE (reference sequence). V lost 2 bases and J lost 6, with 14 bases in between. The CDR3 totals 15 residues. The CDR3 reads CASSLGSVRAGELFF. The DNA for the CDR3 is TGTGCCAGCAGCTTAGGTAGCGTCAGAGCCGGGGAGCTGTTTTTT.

This clone has just one count. The rearrangement uses TRBV18 and TRBJ2-4, with a tentative D call TRBD2 (6 bases). The V end was cut by 0 bases, the J end by 8 bases, with 11 bases between. This CDR3 region has 14 residues. CDR1 KGHSH and CDR2 LQKENI come from the germline V gene. In DNA form, the CDR3 reads TGTGCCAGCTCACCACCCTTGCAGCGGGACATTCAGTACTTC. Translated: CASSPPLQRDIQYF.

The genes are TRBV18 and TRBJ2-7; D gene ambiguous. V lost 1 base, J lost 0 bases, and 7 bases lay in between. Germline assignment: CDR1 KGHSH and CDR2 LQKENI. This CDR3 is built from 14 residues. CDR3 sequence reads: CASSPRDGSYEQYF. CDR3 sequence (DNA): TGTGCCAGCTCACCACGCGACGGCTCCTACGAGCAGTACTTC.

This clone appeared a few times. The V and J genes are TRBV5-1 and TRBJ2-2; 8 bases are a match to TRBD1. With 5 bases clipped from V and 1 base from J, the junction kept 7 bases outside the gene matches. Per the germline V gene, CDR1 is SGHRS and CDR2 is YFSETQ. This CDR3 contains 16 residues. CDR3 in amino acids: CASSSPGTGNTGELFF. The CDR3 coding sequence is TGCGCCAGCAGTTCCCCCGGGACAGGGAACACCGGGGAGCTGTTTTTT.

V usage is TRBV29-1 and J usage is TRBJ1-4; D is perhaps TRBD1 (5 bases). From germline, CDR1 is SQVTM and CDR2 ANQGSEA. V lost 0 bases and J lost 7, with 15 bases in between. This CDR3 contains 15 residues. The CDR3 region has the DNA TGCAGCGTTGAAGATCGAGGGGCAACAGGTGAAAAACTGTTTTTT. It encodes CSVEDRGATGEKLFF. Full variable domain (remainder filled in from reference TRBV29-1 and TRBJ1-4): SAVISQKPSRDICQRGTSLTIQCQVDSQVTMMFWYRQQPGQSLTLIATANQGSEATYESGFVIDKFPISRPNLTFSTLTVSNMSPEDSSIYLCSVEDRGATGEKLFFGSGTQLSVL.

Note on this clone: Sequence at one end of the junction differs from germline and may be a read error. The chain carries TRBV7-2 and TRBJ1-5; D gene unclear. The CDR3 length is 14 residues. The germline V gene has CDR1 SGHTA and CDR2 FQGNSA. The CDR3 nucleotides read TGTGCCAGCAGCTTAGATCATTCTTATCAGGCCCAGCATTTT. Translated: CASSLDHSYQAQHF. The full variable domain, rest sourced from reference TRBV7-2 and TRBJ1-5, is GAGVSQSPSNKVTEKGKDVELRCDPISGHTALYWYRQSLGQGLEFLIYFQGNSAPDKSGLPSDRFSAERTGGSVSTLTIQRTQQEDSAVYLCASSLDHSYQAQHFGDGTRLSIL.

The chain couples TRBV6-6 to TRBJ1-5; D not certain. CDR1 is MNHNY, CDR2 SVGAGI, per germline (reference sequence). V dropped 0 bases and J dropped 1 base, with 10 bases sitting between them. This CDR3 is 16 amino acids long. CDR3 in DNA: TGTGCCAGCAGTTACTCCCCCGGGATGAGCAATCAGCCCCAGCATTTT. Its protein product is CASSYSPGMSNQPQHF.

The gene calls are TRBV9 and TRBJ2-1, with TRBD2 matching over 14 bases. This CDR3 spans 20 amino acids. Trimming removed 2 bases from V and 0 bases from J; junction bases left unmatched: 10. Per germline, CDR1 SGDLS and CDR2 YYNGEE. The CDR3 loop reads CASSVTGTSGSQSSYNEQFF. The CDR3 DNA follows: TGTGCCAGCAGCGTTACCGGGACTAGCGGGAGTCAGAGCTCCTACAATGAGCAGTTCTTC.

Remarks on this clone: One end of the junction varies from germline; a read error may be responsible. The chain carries TRBV5-4 and TRBJ1-1, with 8 bases aligning to TRBD1. Per germline, CDR1 SGHNT and CDR2 YYREEE (reference sequence). The CDR3 contains 15 residues. CDR3 region: CASSTPTGVKTEAFF. CDR3 bases: TGTGCCAGCAGCACCCCGACAGGGGTGAAAACTGAAGCTTTCTTT.

The V gene is TRBV27, the J gene TRBJ1-1, with D unclear. CDR3 size: 13 residues. Germline assignment: CDR1 MNHEY and CDR2 SMNVEV (reference sequence). V lost 7 bases and J 6 bases, leaving 15 bases between the germline ends. The CDR3 loop is CASTLTPGSEAFF. CDR3 DNA: TGTGCCAGCACCCTCACACCGGGCTCTGAAGCTTTCTTT.

This clone was seen only a few times. The chain uses TRBV10-3 and TRBJ2-1; no definite D call. The CDR3 contains 12 residues. CDR1 is ENHRY and CDR2 is SYGVKD in the germline V gene. The ends were cut back, 6 bases at V and 7 bases at J, with 10 bases in the middle. DNA of the CDR3: TGTGCCATCAGCTCACATGGGAATGAGCAGTTCTTC. It is translated as CAISSHGNEQFF.

A single count supports this clone. The CDR3 nucleotides are TGTGCCAGCAGCTTGGGGACTAGCTCCTACGAGCAGTACTTC. It specifies CASSLGTSSYEQYF. The gene calls are TRBV5-6 and TRBJ2-7, with TRBD2 matching over 7 bases. The CDR3 has 14 residues. V lost 0 bases and J lost 0; bases outside the gene matches: 0. CDR1 SGHDT and CDR2 YYEEEE come from the germline V gene.

This clone was seen only a few times. The sample has other DNA sequences that encode this CDR3 too. The rearrangement links TRBV19 to TRBJ2-3, with 10 bases that match TRBD1. Germline lookup yields CDR1 LNHDA and CDR2 SQIVND (reference sequence). V was pared by 4 bases and J by 3 bases, with 4 bases of the junction left unmatched. The CDR3 runs 15 residues. CDR3 residues: CASSTGQGVTDTQYF. CDR3 nucleotide sequence: TGTGCCAGTAGTACCGGACAGGGGGTTACAGATACGCAGTATTTT.

The chain carries TRBV18 and TRBJ2-1; D unclear. The CDR3 covers 14 residues. Germline V gives CDR1 KGHSH, CDR2 LQKENI. Trimming cost V 0 bases and J 6 bases, with 9 bases left between them. For the CDR3, the DNA is TGTGCCAGCTCACCACCGGACGGATCCAATGAGCAGTTCTTC. Translation gives CASSPPDGSNEQFF.

About this clone itself: One end of the junction is discordant with germline, which a read error may explain. V gene TRBV19 combines with J gene TRBJ2-4; 8 bases match TRBD1. Germline CDR1 reads LNHDA; CDR2 reads SQIVND (reference sequence). There are 14 residues in the CDR3. DNA of the CDR3: TGTGCCAGTCGTATTGGACAGGGTTTAAACATTCAGTACTTC. It yields the protein CASRIGQGLNIQYF.

This chain uses TRBV10-2 with TRBJ1-6, with D perhaps matching TRBD1 (6 bases). The CDR3 extends over 14 amino acids. CDR1 and CDR2 (germline): WSHSY, SAAADI. Trimming stripped 7 bases from V and 5 bases from J, with 12 bases between. This CDR3 reads CASTETGNNSPLHF. In DNA form, the CDR3 reads TGCGCCAGCACCGAGACAGGAAATAATTCACCCCTCCACTTT.

This clone was seen a single time. The chain has TRBV23-1 and TRBJ2-1; TRBD1 matches at 11 bases. TRBV23-1 is an ORF for which the function is uncertain. The CDR3 contains 17 residues. V lost 0 bases and J lost 4; bases outside the gene matches: 5. For the CDR3, the DNA is TGCGCCAGCAGTCAATCCCCGGGACAGGGGGAATACAATGAGCAGTTCTTC. Amino acid sequence: CASSQSPGQGEYNEQFF.

This clone was seen just once. The chain carries TRBV2 and TRBJ1-2; D ambiguous. V was trimmed by 5 bases and J by 6 bases, leaving 10 bases between them. Germline V gene lookup returns CDR1 SNHLY and CDR2 FYNNEI. The CDR3 loop spans 12 amino acids. CDR3 sequence: CASSFEGDGYTF. CDR3 sequence (DNA): TGTGCCAGCAGTTTCGAGGGAGATGGCTACACCTTC.

V usage is TRBV27 and J usage is TRBJ1-5; 7 bases map to TRBD1. With V trimmed by 6 bases and J by 5 bases, 4 bases remained unmatched. The CDR3 totals 13 residues. CDR1 is MNHEY, CDR2 SMNVEV, per germline (reference sequence). This CDR3 reads CASSHDRDQPQHF. The CDR3 DNA is TGTGCCAGCAGCCACGACAGGGATCAGCCCCAGCATTTT.

This clone was seen more than once but under ten times. V and J are TRBV30 and TRBJ1-5; a weak D match, TRBD1 (6 bases). Germline CDR1 is GTSNPN and CDR2 is SVGIG (reference sequence). With 1 base removed from V and 2 bases from J, the gap between germline ends came to 9 bases. The CDR3 is made up of 14 amino acids. This chain's CDR3 is CAWSGAGGNQPQHF. In DNA form, the CDR3 reads TGTGCCTGGAGTGGAGCAGGGGGCAATCAGCCCCAGCATTTT.

This clone showed up just once. This chain links TRBV6-5 with TRBJ1-1; D perhaps matches TRBD1 (5 bases). The CDR3 runs 14 residues. Looked up from germline, CDR1 is MNHEY and CDR2 is SVGAGI. V dropped 0 bases and J dropped 4 bases, with 9 bases sitting between them. The DNA of the CDR3 is TGTGCCAGCAGTTACTCTCAGGGTTTCACTGAAGCTTTCTTT. It is translated as CASSYSQGFTEAFF.